This T cell receptor (beta chain) originates from a study of blood T cell repertoires in COVID-19. Germline trimming cut 4 bases from V and 6 bases from J; bases unmatched to any gene: 10. The CDR3 consists of 15 residues. Germline assignment: CDR1 SGHTA and CDR2 FQGTGA. Per the authors' pipeline: Nucleated cell counts were estimated from reference gene primer amplification. The assay was immunoSEQ multiplex PCR, and TCRdb's table has in-frame clones only and misses some. From that table come the V and J calls and clone size; the DNA was used to work out D and trimming. Seen here are 450,000 to 500,000 clones, 75% to 90% observed once, and the top ten hold roughly 3.2%.

The sequencing sample was made of peripheral blood. The rearrangement uses TRBV7-3 and TRBJ2-3; TRBD2 agrees at 7 bases. The receptor comes from a human donor in a cohort sampled during active COVID-19. CDR3 sequence (DNA): TGTGCCAGCAGCTCCACCTCGGGAGGAGGGGATACGCAGTATTTT. Its translation is CASSSTSGGGDTQYF.